Each of the 5 T cell receptor beta chains below was sequenced from the same sample in a study of blood T cells in healthy people across ages. For the second PCR, which ran for roughly 7 to 11 cycles, a sample-barcoded 5' primer and a J-beta primer mix were used. One entry per CDR3 protein, called by TCRdb with MiXCR from the 5' RACE reads. The table lists nearly 800,000 distinct CDR3 sequences, approximately 25% of them singletons, with 3% to 4% in the top ten. The same sample was also studied in work on T cells of mothers and their children.

The source material was blood. The receptor source for this set is a boy aged 5-17 years in good health.

The J gene is TRBJ2-1, the V gene TRBV29-1, with TRBD1 identical over 11 bases. There are 14 residues in the CDR3. Germline V gives CDR1 SQVTM, CDR2 ANQGSEA. J gave up 6 bases and V 6 bases, and 7 bases lay outside the gene matches. CDR3: CSVSLGTGGNEQFF. DNA for the CDR3: TGCAGCGTCTCATTGGGGACAGGGGGCAATGAGCAGTTCTTC.

This sequence joins TRBV6-6 and TRBJ1-2; 9 bases are shared with TRBD1. The CDR3 loop spans 15 amino acids. Trimming removed 7 bases from V and 4 bases from J; junction bases left unmatched: 10. Germline V lookup: CDR1 MNHNY, CDR2 SVGAGI (reference sequence). CDR3 loop: CASTWTGVFAYGYTF. CDR3 DNA: TGTGCCAGCACGTGGACAGGGGTTTTCGCCTATGGCTACACCTTC.

This clonotype was observed a few times. The rearrangement uses TRBV24-1 and TRBJ2-1; D not resolved. Trimming took 4 bases from V and 9 from J, leaving 9 bases between them. The CDR3 totals 12 residues. From germline, CDR1 is KGHDR and CDR2 SFDVKD. In nucleotides, the CDR3 is TGTGCCACCAGTGACTCTGACACTGAGCAGTTCTTC. Translation gives CATSDSDTEQFF.

This clonotype was counted only a few times. The chain has TRBV9 and TRBJ2-1; D gene unclear. Matching the DNA end better, TRBJ2-7 makes the J call doubtful. CDR1 SGDLS and CDR2 YYNGEE come from the germline V gene. CDR3 length: 10 amino acids. The CDR3, as DNA: TGTGCCAGCAGCATACACGAGCAGTACTTC. It translates to CASSIHEQYF.

This clonotype was counted a few times. The V and J genes are TRBV7-6 and TRBJ2-3; D is unclear. V was shortened by 6 bases and J by 2 bases, with 9 bases between the two germline ends. Germline loops: CDR1 SGHVS, CDR2 FNYEAQ. This CDR3 is built from 13 residues. The CDR3 DNA reads as TGTGCCAGCAGGTTTGCGGACACAGATACGCAGTATTTT. Amino acid sequence: CASRFADTDTQYF.